Shown below are 6 T cell receptor beta chains from a single sample sequenced in a study of T cells in women clearing cervical HPV infection. Using immunoSEQ multiplex PCR, the repertoire was profiled, and TCRdb retains in-frame clones only, with some absent. The table lists over 45,000 clones. The sample comprised blood buffy coat. The source of these receptors is a woman between 18 and 75 years old with a cervical HPV16 infection that either progressed to CIN3+ or cleared (not recorded which).

The chain's CDR3 is CASSVSGGYEQYF. The sequenced CDR3 bases are TGTGCCAGCAGTGTAAGCGGGGGCTACGAG. V usage is TRBV6-1 and J usage is TRBJ2-7; 8 bases map to TRBD2. The read falls 3 residues short of the CDR3 end, and the missing part is taken from the germline J gene. This CDR3 is 13 amino acids long. V gave up 4 bases and J gave up 3 bases; unmatched junction bases: 2. Germline CDR1 MNHNS, CDR2 SASEGT.

As for this clone: The CDR3 is cut off 3 residues early in the read; its end comes from the germline J gene. The V and J genes are TRBV24-1 and TRBJ1-2, with 12 bases aligning to TRBD1. Per germline, CDR1 KGHDR and CDR2 SFDVKD. V was clipped by 12 bases and J by 7 bases; unmatched bases: 14. The CDR3 consists of 15 residues. CDR3 DNA (partial): TGTGCCGCCGCCGGGACAGGGGGCGATTCGGGTGGC. Translating it yields CAAAGTGGDSGG. The entire CDR3 sequence reads CAAAGTGGDSGGYTF.

To note about this clone: The read comes to an end 3 residues before the CDR3 does, leaving the germline J gene to fill in the end. The V and J genes are TRBV5-1 and TRBJ2-1; 8 bases align to TRBD2. Germline loops: CDR1 SGHRS, CDR2 YFSETQ. CDR3 length equals 16 residues. Trimming cost V 4 bases and J 7 bases; bases outside gene matches: 13. This chain's CDR3 is CASSLPGTSLLNEQFF. The sequenced CDR3 bases are TGCGCCAGCAGCCTACCCGGGACTAGTTTGTTAAATGAG.

In the case of this clone: The read stops 3 residues short of the end of the CDR3; the missing end is completed from the germline J gene. The chain combines TRBV7-2 with TRBJ2-1, with a possible D match to TRBD2 (6 bases). The V gene's germline CDR1 is SGHTA and CDR2 FQGNSA. Between the trimmed V and J ends, which lost 2 bases and 0 bases, there was a span of 8 bases. The CDR3 loop spans 15 amino acids. CDR3 bases read: TGTGCCAGCAGCTTATTGCGGGGCTCCTACAATGAG. It encodes CASSLLRGSYNE. The full CDR3 reads CASSLLRGSYNEQFF.

With respect to this clone: The read comes to an end 3 residues before the CDR3 does, leaving the germline J gene to fill in the end. The V gene is TRBV6-2 or TRBV6-3, the J gene TRBJ2-7; TRBD1 matches at 7 bases. This CDR3 is 13 amino acids long. J lost 1 base, V lost 6 bases, and 3 bases had no gene match. Germline CDR1 and CDR2: MNHEY and SVGEGT. The CDR3 spells CASRGQWSYEQYF. CDR3 DNA (partial): TGTGCCAGCAGGGGACAGTGGTCCTACGAG.

On this clone: The read stops 3 residues short of the end of the CDR3; the missing end is completed from the germline J gene. The chain employs TRBV19 and TRBJ2-3; 12 nucleotides match TRBD2. From germline, CDR1 is LNHDA and CDR2 SQIVND (reference sequence). V lost 5 bases, J lost 1 base, and 10 bases stayed unmatched. The CDR3 has 18 amino acids. CDR3 region: CASSPRTSGNPGTDTQYF. The part of the CDR3 DNA that was read is TGTGCCAGTAGTCCTAGGACTAGCGGGAATCCTGGCACAGATACG.